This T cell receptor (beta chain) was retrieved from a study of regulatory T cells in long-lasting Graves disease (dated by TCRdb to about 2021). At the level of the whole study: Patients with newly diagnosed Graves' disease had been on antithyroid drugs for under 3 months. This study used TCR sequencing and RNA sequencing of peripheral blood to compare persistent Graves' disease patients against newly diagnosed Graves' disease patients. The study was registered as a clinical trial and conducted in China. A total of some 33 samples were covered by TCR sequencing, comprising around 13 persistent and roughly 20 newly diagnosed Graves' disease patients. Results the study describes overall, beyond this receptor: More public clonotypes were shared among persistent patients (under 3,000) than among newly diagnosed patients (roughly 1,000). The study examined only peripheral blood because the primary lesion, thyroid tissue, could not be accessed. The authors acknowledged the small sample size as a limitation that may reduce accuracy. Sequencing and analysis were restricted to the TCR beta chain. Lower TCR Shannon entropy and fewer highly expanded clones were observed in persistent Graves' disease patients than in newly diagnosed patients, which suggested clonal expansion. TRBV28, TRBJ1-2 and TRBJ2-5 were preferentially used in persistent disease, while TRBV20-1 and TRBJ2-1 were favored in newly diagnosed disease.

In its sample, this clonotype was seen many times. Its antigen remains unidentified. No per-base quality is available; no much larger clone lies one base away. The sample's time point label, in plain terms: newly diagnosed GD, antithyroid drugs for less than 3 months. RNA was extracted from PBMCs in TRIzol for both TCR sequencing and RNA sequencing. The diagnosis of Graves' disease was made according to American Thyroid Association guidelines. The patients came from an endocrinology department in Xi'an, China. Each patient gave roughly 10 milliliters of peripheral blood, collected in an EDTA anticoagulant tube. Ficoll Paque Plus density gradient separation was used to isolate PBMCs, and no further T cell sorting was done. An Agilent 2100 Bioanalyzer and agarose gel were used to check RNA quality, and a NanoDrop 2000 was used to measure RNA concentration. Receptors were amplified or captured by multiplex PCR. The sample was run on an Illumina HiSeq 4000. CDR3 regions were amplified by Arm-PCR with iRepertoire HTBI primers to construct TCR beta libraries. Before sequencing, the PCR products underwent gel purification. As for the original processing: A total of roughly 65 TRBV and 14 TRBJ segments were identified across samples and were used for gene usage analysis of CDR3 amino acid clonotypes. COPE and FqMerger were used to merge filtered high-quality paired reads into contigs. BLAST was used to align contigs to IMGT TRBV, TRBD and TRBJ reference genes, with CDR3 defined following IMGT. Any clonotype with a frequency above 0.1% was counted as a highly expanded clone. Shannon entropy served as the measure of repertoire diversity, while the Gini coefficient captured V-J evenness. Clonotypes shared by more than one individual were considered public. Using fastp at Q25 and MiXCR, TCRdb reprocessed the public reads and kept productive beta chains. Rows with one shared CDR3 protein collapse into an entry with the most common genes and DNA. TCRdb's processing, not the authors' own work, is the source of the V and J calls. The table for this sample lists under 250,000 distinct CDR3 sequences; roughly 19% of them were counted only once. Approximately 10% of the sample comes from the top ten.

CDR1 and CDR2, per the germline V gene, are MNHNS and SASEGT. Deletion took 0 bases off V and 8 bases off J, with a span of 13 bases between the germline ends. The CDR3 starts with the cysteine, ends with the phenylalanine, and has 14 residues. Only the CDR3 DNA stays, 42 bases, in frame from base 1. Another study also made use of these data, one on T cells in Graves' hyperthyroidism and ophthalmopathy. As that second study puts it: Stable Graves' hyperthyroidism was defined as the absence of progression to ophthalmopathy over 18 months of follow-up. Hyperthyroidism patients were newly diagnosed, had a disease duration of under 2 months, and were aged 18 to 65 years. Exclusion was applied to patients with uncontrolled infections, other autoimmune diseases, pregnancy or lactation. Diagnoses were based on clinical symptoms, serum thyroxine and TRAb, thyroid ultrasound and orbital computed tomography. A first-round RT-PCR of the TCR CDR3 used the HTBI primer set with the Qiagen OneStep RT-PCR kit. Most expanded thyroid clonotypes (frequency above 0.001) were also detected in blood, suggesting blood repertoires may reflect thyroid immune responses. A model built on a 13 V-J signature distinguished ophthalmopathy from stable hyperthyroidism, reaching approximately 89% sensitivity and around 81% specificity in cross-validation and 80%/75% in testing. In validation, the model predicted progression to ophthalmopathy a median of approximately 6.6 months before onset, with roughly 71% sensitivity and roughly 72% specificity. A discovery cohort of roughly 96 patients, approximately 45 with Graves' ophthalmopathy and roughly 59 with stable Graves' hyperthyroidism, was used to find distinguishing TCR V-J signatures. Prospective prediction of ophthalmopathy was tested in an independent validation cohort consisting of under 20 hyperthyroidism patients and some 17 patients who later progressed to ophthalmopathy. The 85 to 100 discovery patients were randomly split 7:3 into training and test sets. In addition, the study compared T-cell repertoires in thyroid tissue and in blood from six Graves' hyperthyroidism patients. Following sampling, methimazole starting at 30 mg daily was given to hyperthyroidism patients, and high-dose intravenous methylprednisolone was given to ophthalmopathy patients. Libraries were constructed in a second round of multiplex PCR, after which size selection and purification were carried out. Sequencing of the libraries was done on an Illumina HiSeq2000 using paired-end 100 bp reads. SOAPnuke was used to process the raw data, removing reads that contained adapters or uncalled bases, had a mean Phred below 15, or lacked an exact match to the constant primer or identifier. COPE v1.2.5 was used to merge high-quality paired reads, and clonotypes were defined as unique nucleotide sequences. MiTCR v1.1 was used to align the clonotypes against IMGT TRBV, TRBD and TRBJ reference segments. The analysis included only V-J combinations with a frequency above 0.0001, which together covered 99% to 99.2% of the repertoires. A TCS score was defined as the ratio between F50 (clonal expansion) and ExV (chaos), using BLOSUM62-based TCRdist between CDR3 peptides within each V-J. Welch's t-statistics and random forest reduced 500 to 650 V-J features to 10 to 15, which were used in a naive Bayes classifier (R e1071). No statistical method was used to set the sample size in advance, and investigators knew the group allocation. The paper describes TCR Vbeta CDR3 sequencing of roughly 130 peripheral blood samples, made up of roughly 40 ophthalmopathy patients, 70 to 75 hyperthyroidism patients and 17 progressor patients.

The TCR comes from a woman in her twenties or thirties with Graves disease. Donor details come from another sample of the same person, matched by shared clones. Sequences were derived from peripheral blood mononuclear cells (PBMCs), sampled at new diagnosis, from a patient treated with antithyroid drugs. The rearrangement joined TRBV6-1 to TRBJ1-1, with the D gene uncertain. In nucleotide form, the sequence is TGTGCCAGCAGTGAAGCGCGGTACCGATGGGAAGCTTTCTTT. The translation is CASSEARYRWEAFF.